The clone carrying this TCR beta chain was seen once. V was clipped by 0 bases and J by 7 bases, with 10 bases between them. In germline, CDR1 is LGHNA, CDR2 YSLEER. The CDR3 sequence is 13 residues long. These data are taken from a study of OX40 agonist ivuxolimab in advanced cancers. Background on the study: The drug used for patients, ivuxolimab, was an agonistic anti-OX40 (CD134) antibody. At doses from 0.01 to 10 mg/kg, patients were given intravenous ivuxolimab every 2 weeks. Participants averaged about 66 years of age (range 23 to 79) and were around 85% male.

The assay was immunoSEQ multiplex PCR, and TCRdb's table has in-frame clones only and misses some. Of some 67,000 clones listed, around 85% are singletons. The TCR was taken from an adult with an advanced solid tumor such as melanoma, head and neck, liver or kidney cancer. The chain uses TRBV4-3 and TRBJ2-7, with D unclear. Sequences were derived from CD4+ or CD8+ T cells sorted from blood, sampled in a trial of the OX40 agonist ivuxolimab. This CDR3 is CASSQDLGTEQYF. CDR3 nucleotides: TGCGCCAGCAGCCAAGATCTTGGTACGGAGCAGTACTTC.